The rows below give T cell receptor beta chains drawn from one sample of a study of T cell responses to AZD1222 COVID-19 vaccine. Profiling relied on immunoSEQ multiplex PCR, and the TCRdb table lists in-frame clones only, not all of them. The table lists under 200,000 clones, approximately 89% of them singletons. This specimen was peripheral blood, taken on day 0 of AZD1222 vaccination. These receptors came from an adult in good health. Each CDR3 is given with its conserved first and last residue.

cdr3_length j_call v_call cdr3_aa
15 TRBJ1-1 TRBV5-1 CASSLTGGKFTEAFF
14 TRBJ2-7 TRBV7-2 CASSEAHGDYEQYF
12 TRBJ1-1 TRBV10-1 CASSESSRIAFF
13 TRBJ2-5 TRBV10-1 CASSGTGRETQYF
13 TRBJ2-6 TRBV15 CATSRAGANVLTF
15 TRBJ2-3 TRBV7-2 CASSSLAGAPDTQYF
16 TRBJ1-5 TRBV5-5 CASSLGTGWSNQPQHF
15 TRBJ2-5 TRBV15 CATSRSPGTKETQYF
19 TRBJ2-5 TRBV5-1 CASSLVPRLAGVGQETQYF
14 TRBJ1-1 TRBV2 CASRGDSENTEAFF
17 TRBJ2-5 TRBV11-3 CASSLDGTSPLGRAQYF
13 TRBJ2-2 TRBV12-3/TRBV12-4 CASAQANTGELFF
13 TRBJ2-1 TRBV30 CAWAASVVGEQFF
16 TRBJ2-5 TRBV7-8 CASSFRTSGRKETQYF
16 TRBJ2-3 TRBV1 CTSSQVWRVGTDTQYF
15 TRBJ1-1 TRBV18 CASSPRILRDTEAFF
16 TRBJ1-4 TRBV7-8 CASSSGVVIRGEKLFF
11 TRBJ1-1 TRBV18 CASSEVTEAFF
13 TRBJ1-3 TRBV2 CASTRAVGNTIYF
18 TRBJ1-1 TRBV28 CASSRRDRGPRRGTEAFF
12 TRBJ1-2 TRBV30 CAWRTGAYGYTF
15 TRBJ1-2 TRBV7-8 CASSLREGQGYGYTF
16 TRBJ1-2 TRBV15 CATSRTGTPWRGGYTF
16 TRBJ2-1 TRBV19 CASSTRTGGGYNEQFF
17 TRBJ2-1 TRBV7-3 CASSLRPSGSSYNEQFF
16 TRBJ1-4 TRBV6-5 CASSSSDRRAAEKLFF
16 TRBJ2-1 TRBV27 CASSLVGQGRLNEQFF
15 TRBJ2-7 TRBV6-2/TRBV6-3 CASSSLLAGPYEQYF
14 TRBJ1-2 TRBV29-1 CSVEDGTEGYGYTF
15 TRBJ2-7 TRBV6-5 CASSYGISPTYEQYF
15 TRBJ1-1 TRBV4-3 CASSQGRTGTTEAFF
17 TRBJ1-1 TRBV29-1 CSVEDLWDREGYTEAFF
15 TRBJ1-1 TRBV29-1 CSVEGLPGLGTEAFF
17 TRBJ2-1 TRBV24-1 CATSDPLTSGSFDEQFF
14 TRBJ1-1 TRBV6-5 CASRPTGRNTEAFF
14 TRBJ1-1 TRBV5-1 CASSQTGQNTEAFF
14 TRBJ1-2 TRBV6-5 CASSYYGLRSGYTF
15 TRBJ2-5 TRBV19 CASSIGQPWGETQYF
14 TRBJ1-2 TRBV9 CASSVDMGYYGYTF
17 TRBJ2-3 TRBV7-2 CASSLAQAGTGTDTQYF
15 TRBJ2-1 TRBV6-5 CASSLRTSVWNEQFF
17 TRBJ1-5 TRBV24-1 CATSDSARRDSNQPQHF
18 TRBJ2-7 TRBV28 CASSLFSLTGGIIYEQYF
15 TRBJ1-2 TRBV6-5 CASSLGTDIYYGYTF
11 TRBJ1-1 TRBV10-2 CASGQGTEAFF
14 TRBJ1-5 TRBV3-1/TRBV3-2 CASSQGRGVQPQHF
15 TRBJ1-5 TRBV19 CASSRDRVGWQPQHF
15 TRBJ1-1 TRBV6-6 CASNGGSHSNTEAFF
16 TRBJ1-2 TRBV28 CASTPGGGLNWYGYTF
13 TRBJ1-2 TRBV11-2 CASSRQGTTAYTF
14 TRBJ1-2 TRBV7-9 CASSSEGGNYGYTF
15 TRBJ1-2 TRBV6-2/TRBV6-3 CASSSPGHANYGYTF
18 TRBJ2-1 TRBV9 CASSVRAPSSGRINEQFF
15 TRBJ2-7 TRBV7-3 CASSKFRDRASEQYF
15 TRBJ1-6 TRBV18 CASSPGTGERSPLHF
13 TRBJ1-1 TRBV3-1/TRBV3-2 CASSQGENTEAFF
13 TRBJ1-1 TRBV2 CASRARMNTEAFF
13 TRBJ2-2 TRBV11-3 CASSFRVAGELFF
13 TRBJ1-1 TRBV30 CAWSVLKNTEAFF